This entry features one TCR beta chain sequence. The sample is drawn from a study of CD8 T cells in Susac syndrome. Sequencing of TCR beta was performed on blood CD8+ and CD4+ T cells. Treatment-naive patients with stable or active relapsing-remitting disease served as multiple sclerosis controls. Negative isolation yielded CD4+ and CD8+ T cells, and FACS enriched TEMRA cells. Reverse transcription used roughly 0.5 to 1 ug RNA and random hexamers. A multiplex approach, immunoSEQ multiplex PCR, amplified TCR beta CDR3 across 54 Vbeta and 13 Jbeta. TCRdb re-analysed the immunoSEQ multiplex PCR reads in MiXCR, keeping a single row per CDR3 protein. The table lists 150,000 to 200,000 distinct CDR3 sequences, more than 90% of them singletons. The CDR3 runs 15 residues. V was shortened by 5 bases and J by 6 bases, with 13 bases between the two germline ends. Germline loops: CDR1 KGHDR, CDR2 SFDVKD.

This clonotype originated in a human donor with multiple sclerosis. Sequenced: CD4+ T cells from PBMCs. The chain employs TRBV24-1 and TRBJ2-6; the D gene is possibly TRBD1 (6 bases). The CDR3 loop is CATSGNRELANVLTF. CDR3 nucleotides: TGTGCCACCAGTGGTAACAGGGAACTGGCCAACGTCCTGACTTTC.